The clone carrying this T cell receptor (beta chain) appeared a few times. Its antigen is unidentified. The data were taken from a study of T-cell reconstitution after alpha-beta-depleted transplantation in children. Study results and caveats: Several hundred rapidly expanded clones from non-depleted graft cells reportedly supplied alpha-beta T cells about two months post-transplant.

A TCRbeta library incorporating unique molecular identifiers was prepared. TCRdb recomputed calls from the PCR reads with MiXCR, one row per CDR3 protein. This table has 500,000 to 750,000 distinct CDR3 sequences, 10% to 15% appearing once. This sample comprised PBMCs, mostly from graft donor cells, obtained 360 days after TCRalphabeta/CD19-depleted stem cell transplant. The origin of this receptor is a male patient younger than 18 who had a stem cell transplant for acute myeloid leukemia, so the T cells may come from the graft donor.

The CDR3 sequence: CSARDFSGLNEQYF. The CDR3 DNA is TGCAGTGCTAGAGATTTTTCGGGGCTCAACGAGCAGTACTTC. The chain uses TRBV20-1 and TRBJ2-7, with D tentatively TRBD1 or TRBD2 (5 bases each). In germline, CDR1 is DFQATT, CDR2 SNEGSKA (reference sequence). The CDR3 length is 14 residues. V gave up 0 bases and J gave up 5 bases, with 14 bases separating them.